This TCR beta chain originates from a study of CD8+CD57+ T cells in acquired aplastic anemia. Study as a whole: An average of 3.2 ug of DNA was obtained from sorted CD4+ and CD8+ cells. Healthy donors had, on average, about 9.9 million reads for their CD4+ cells.

The CDR3 totals 14 residues. Germline assignment: CDR1 MDHEN and CDR2 SYDVKM. V was shortened by 3 bases and J by 3 bases, with 12 bases between the two germline ends. This clonotype was observed at least ten times. According to the study, genomic DNA was the template for TCR beta VDJ and CDR3 profiling. MiXCR, applied by TCRdb to the reads, yields one record per CDR3 protein. The sample carries around 190,000 distinct CDR3 sequences, 54% recorded once. Source material: sorted CD4+, CD8+, or CD8+CD57+ T cells (not recorded which) from PBMCs. V and J are TRBV28 and TRBJ2-7; D perhaps matches TRBD1 (6 bases). This receptor was obtained from a human donor in good health, serving as a control. CDR3 protein: CASSLGAGDYEQYF. The CDR3 DNA sequence: TGTGCCAGCAGTTTGGGGGCAGGGGACTACGAGCAGTACTTC.